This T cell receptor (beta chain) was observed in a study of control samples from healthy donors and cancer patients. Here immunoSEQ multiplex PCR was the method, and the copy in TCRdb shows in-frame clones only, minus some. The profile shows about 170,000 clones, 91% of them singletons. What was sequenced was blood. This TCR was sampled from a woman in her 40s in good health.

CDR3 in DNA: TGTGCCAGCAGCGTAGGTGCGAGCGGAAGCTCCTACAATGAGCAGTTCTTC. Protein sequence: CASSVGASGSSYNEQFF. V is TRBV9 and J is TRBJ2-1; possible D gene TRBD2, 5 bases. There are 17 residues in the CDR3. Per the germline V gene, CDR1 is SGDLS and CDR2 is YYNGEE. Trimming took 0 bases from V and 0 from J, leaving 13 bases between them.